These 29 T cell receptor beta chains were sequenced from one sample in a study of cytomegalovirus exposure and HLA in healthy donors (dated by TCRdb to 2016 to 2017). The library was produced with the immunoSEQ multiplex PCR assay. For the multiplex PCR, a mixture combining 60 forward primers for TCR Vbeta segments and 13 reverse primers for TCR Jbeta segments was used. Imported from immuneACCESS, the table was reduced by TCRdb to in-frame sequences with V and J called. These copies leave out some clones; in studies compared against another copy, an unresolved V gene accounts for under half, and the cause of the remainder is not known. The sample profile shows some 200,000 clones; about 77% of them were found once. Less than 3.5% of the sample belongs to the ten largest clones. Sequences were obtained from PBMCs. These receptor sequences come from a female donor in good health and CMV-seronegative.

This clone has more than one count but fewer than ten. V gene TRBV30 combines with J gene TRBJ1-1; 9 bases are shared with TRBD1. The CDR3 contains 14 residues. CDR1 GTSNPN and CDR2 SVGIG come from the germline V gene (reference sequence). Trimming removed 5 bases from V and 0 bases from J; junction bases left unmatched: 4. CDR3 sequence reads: CAWGQGIMNTEAFF. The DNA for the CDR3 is TGTGCCTGGGGACAGGGGATTATGAACACTGAAGCTTTCTTT.

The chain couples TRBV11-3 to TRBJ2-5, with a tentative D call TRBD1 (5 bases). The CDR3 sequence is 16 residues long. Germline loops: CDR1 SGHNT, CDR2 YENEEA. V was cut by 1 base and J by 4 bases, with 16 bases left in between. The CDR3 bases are TGTGCCAGCAGCTTAGGTTCTAGGGGTAAGGGAGAGACCCAGTACTTC. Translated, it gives CASSLGSRGKGETQYF. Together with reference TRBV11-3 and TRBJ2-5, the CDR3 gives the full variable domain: EAGVVQSPRYKIIEKKQPVAFWCNPISGHNTLYWYLQNLGQGPELLIRYENEEAVDDSQLPKDRFSAERLKGVDSTLKIQPAELGDSAVYLCASSLGSRGKGETQYFGPGTRLLVL.

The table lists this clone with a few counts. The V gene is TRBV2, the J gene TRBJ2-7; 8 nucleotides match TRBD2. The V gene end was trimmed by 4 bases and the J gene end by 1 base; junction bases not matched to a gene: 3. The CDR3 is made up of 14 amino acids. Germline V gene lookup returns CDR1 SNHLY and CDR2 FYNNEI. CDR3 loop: CASSGASGSYEQYF. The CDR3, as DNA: TGTGCCAGCAGTGGGGCTAGCGGGTCCTACGAGCAGTACTTC.

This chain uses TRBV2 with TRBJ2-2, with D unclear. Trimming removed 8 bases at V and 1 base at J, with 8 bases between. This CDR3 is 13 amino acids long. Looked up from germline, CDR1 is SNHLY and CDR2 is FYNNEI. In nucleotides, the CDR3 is TGTGCCAGCCGTCTAGAGAACACCGGGGAGCTGTTTTTT. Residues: CASRLENTGELFF.

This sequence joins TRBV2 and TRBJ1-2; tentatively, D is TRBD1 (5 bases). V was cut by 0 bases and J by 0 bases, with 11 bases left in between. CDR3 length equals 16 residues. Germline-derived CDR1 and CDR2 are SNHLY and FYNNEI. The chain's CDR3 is CASSEAGGWPNYGYTF. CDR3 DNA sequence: TGTGCCAGCAGTGAAGCGGGGGGGTGGCCTAACTATGGCTACACCTTC.

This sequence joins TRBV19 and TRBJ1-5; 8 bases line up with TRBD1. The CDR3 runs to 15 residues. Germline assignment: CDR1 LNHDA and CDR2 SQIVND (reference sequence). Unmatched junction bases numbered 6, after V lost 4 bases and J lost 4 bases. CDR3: CASSNPGQGNQPQHF. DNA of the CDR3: TGTGCCAGTAGTAATCCCGGACAGGGAAATCAGCCCCAGCATTTT.

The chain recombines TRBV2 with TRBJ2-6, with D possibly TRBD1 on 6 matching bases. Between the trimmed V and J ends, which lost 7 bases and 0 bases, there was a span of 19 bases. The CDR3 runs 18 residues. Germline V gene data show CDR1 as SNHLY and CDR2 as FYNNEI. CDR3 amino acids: CASKGDGVSSSGANVLTF. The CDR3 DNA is TGTGCCAGCAAGGGGGACGGAGTTTCGAGCTCTGGGGCCAACGTCCTGACTTTC.

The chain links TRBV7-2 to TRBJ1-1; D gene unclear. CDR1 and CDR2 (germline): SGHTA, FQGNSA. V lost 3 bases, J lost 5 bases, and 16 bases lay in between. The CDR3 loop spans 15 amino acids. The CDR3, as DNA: TGTGCCAGCAGCTTTACGATGGAGGCACGTACTGAAGCTTTCTTT. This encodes CASSFTMEARTEAFF.

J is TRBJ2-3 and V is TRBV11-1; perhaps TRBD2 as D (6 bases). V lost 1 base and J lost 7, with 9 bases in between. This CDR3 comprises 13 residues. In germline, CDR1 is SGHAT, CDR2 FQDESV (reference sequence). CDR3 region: CASSLGRTNTQYF. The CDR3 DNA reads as TGTGCCAGCAGCTTAGGGCGGACTAATACGCAGTATTTT. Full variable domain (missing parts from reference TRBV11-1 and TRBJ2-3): EAEVAQSPRYKITEKSQAVAFWCDPISGHATLYWYRQILGQGPELLVQFQDESVVDDSQLPKDRFSAERLKGVDSTLKIQPAELGDSAMYLCASSLGRTNTQYFGPGTRLTVL.

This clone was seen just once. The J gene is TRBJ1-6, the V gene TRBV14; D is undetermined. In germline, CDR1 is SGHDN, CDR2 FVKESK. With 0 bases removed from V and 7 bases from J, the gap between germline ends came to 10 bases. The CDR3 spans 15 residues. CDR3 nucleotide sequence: TGTGCCAGCAGCCAAGAATTGGCCGGGAATTCACCCCTCCACTTT. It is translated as CASSQELAGNSPLHF.

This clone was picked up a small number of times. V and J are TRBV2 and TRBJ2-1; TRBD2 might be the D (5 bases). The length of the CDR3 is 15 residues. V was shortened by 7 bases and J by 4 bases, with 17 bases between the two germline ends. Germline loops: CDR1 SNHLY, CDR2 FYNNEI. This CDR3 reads CASTPSQAGYNEQFF. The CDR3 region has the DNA TGTGCCAGCACCCCCTCTCAGGCGGGTTACAATGAGCAGTTCTTC.

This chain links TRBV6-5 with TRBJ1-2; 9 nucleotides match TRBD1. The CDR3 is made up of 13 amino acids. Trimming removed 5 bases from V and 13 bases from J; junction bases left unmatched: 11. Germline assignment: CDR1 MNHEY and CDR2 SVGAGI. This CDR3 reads CASSQILQGAITF. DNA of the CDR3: TGTGCCAGCAGTCAAATCTTACAGGGGGCGATCACCTTC.

The CDR3 DNA is TGTGCCAGCAGACGCGACAGGGGGTATGGCTACACCTTC. Translation: CASRRDRGYGYTF. The gene calls are TRBV7-2 and TRBJ1-2; 9 bases agree with TRBD1. The V segment lost 6 bases and the J segment 5 bases; nucleotides outside the gene matches: 4. The CDR3 sequence is 13 residues long. Per germline, CDR1 SGHTA and CDR2 FQGNSA.

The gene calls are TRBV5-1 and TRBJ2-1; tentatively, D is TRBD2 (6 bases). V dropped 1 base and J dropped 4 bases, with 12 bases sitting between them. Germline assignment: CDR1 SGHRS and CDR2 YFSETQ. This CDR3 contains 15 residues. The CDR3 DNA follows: TGCGCCAGCAGCTTGAACGGCGGGGATTACAATGAGCAGTTCTTC. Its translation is CASSLNGGDYNEQFF.

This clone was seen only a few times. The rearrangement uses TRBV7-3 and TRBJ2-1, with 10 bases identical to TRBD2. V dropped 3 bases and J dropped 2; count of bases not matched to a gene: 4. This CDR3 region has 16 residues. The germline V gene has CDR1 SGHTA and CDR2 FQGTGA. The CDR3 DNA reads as TGTGCCAGCAGCTTGGGACTAGCGTTCCCCTACAATGAGCAGTTCTTC. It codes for CASSLGLAFPYNEQFF. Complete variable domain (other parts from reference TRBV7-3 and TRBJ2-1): GAGVSQTPSNKVTEKGKYVELRCDPISGHTALYWYRQSLGQGPEFLIYFQGTGAADDSGLPNDRFFAVRPEGSVSTLKIQRTERGDSAVYLCASSLGLAFPYNEQFFGPGTRLTVL.

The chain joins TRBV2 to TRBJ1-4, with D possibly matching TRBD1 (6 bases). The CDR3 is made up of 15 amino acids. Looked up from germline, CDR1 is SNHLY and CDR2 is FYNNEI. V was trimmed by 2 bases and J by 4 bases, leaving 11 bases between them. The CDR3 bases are TGTGCCAGCAGTGAACGGACAGCAATTAATGAAAAACTGTTTTTT. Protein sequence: CASSERTAINEKLFF.

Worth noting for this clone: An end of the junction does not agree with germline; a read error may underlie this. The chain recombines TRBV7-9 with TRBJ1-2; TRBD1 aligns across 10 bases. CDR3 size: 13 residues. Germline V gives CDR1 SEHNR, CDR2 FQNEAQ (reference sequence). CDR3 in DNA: TGTTCCAGCGCTAATGGGACAGGGGTTGGCTACACCTTC. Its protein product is CSSANGTGVGYTF.

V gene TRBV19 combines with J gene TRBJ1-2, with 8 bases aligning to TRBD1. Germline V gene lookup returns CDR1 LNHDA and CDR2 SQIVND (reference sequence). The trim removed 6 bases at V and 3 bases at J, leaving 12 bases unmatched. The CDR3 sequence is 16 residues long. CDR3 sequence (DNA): TGTGCCAGTAGGACGGGACAGGCATCAACTTACTATGGCTACACCTTC. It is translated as CASRTGQASTYYGYTF.

The chain's CDR3 is CASSPVPPTLTDTQYF. The CDR3 DNA follows: TGTGCCAGCAGCCCGGTACCCCCCACCCTCACAGATACGCAGTATTTT. The gene calls are TRBV13 and TRBJ2-3; D call uncertain. Trimming took 5 bases from V and 2 from J, leaving 17 bases between them. The CDR3 loop spans 16 amino acids. CDR1 and CDR2 from the germline V gene are PRHDT and FYEKMQ (reference sequence).

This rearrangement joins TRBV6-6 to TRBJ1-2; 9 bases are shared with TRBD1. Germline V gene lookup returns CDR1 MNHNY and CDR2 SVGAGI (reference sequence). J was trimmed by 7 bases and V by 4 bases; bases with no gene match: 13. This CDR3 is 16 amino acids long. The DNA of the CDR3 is TGTGCCAGCAGTTCCAGGGGAAAACAGGGGGCCGCTGGCTACACCTTC. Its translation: CASSSRGKQGAAGYTF.

The CDR3 reads CASSILFRDRVEKLFF. The DNA for the CDR3 is TGTGCCAGTAGTATATTGTTTAGGGACAGGGTTGAAAAACTGTTTTTT. The J gene is TRBJ1-4, the V gene TRBV19; 9 nucleotides match TRBD1. Germline-derived CDR1 and CDR2 are LNHDA and SQIVND (reference sequence). This CDR3 contains 16 residues. V was clipped by 2 bases and J by 7 bases; unmatched bases: 8.

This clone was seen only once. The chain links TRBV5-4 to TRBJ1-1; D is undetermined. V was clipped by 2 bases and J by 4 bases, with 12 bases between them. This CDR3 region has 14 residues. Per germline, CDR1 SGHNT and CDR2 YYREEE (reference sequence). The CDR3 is CASSFLTGTTEAFF. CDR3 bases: TGTGCCAGCAGCTTCCTCACGGGAACCACTGAAGCTTTCTTT.

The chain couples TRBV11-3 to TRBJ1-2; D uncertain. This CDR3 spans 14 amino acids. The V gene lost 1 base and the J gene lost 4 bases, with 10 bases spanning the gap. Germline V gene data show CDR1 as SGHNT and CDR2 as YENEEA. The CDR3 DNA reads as TGTGCCAGCAGCTTAGTTAACAGTCTCTATGGCTACACCTTC. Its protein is CASSLVNSLYGYTF.

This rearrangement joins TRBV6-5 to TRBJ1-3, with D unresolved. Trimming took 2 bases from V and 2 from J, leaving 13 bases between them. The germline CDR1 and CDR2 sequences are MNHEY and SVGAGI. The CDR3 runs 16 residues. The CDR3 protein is CASSYGGVGTGNTIYF. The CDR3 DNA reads TGTGCCAGCAGTTACGGCGGGGTCGGGACTGGAAACACCATATATTTT.

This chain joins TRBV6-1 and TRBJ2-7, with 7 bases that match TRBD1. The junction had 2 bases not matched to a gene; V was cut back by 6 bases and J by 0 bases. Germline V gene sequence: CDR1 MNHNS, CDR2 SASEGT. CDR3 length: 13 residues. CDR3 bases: TGTGCCAGCAGAGCAGGGGGCTCCTACGAGCAGTACTTC. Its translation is CASRAGGSYEQYF.

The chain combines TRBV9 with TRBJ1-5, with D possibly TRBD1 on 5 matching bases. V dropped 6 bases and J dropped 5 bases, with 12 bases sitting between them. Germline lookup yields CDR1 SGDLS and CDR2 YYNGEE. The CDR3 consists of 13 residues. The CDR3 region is CASMWRGHQPQHF. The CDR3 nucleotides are TGTGCCAGCATGTGGCGGGGACATCAGCCCCAGCATTTT.

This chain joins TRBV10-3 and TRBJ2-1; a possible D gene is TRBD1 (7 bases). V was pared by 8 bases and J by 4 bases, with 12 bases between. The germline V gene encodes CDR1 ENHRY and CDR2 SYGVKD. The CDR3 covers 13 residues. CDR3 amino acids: CAIGGGGYNEQFF. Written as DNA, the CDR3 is TGTGCCATCGGAGGGGGCGGGTACAATGAGCAGTTCTTC.

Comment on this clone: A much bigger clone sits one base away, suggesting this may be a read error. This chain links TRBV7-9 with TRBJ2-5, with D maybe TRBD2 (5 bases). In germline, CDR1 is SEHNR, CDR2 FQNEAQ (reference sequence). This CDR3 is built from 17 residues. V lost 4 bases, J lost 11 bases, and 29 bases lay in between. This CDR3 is CASSSARGGLSSYEQYF. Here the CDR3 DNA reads TGTGCCAGCAGCTCCGCGAGAGGCGGGCTTAGCTCCTATGAGCAGTACTTC.

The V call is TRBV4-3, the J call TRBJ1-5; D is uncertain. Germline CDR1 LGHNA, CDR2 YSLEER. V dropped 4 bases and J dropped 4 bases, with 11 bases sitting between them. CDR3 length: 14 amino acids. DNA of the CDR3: TGCGCCAGCAGCCTTAGAGCGGGGAATCAGCCCCAGCATTTT. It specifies CASSLRAGNQPQHF.